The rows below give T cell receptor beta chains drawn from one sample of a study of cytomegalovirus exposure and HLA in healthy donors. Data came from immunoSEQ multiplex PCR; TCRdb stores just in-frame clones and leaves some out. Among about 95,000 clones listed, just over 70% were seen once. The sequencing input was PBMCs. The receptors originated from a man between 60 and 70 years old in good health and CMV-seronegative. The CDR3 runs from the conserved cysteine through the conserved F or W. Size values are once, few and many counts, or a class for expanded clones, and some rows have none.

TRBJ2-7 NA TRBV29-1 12 CSSRAGGGEQYF
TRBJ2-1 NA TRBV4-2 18 CASSHPSGTPVSYNEQFF
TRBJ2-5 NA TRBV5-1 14 CASSPSGDQETQYF
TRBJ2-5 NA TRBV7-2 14 CASKADSVQETQYF
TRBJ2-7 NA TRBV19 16 CASSALGREVSYEQYF
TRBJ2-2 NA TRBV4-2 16 CASSQGGTGRTGELFF
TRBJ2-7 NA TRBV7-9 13 CASRQAYSYEQYF
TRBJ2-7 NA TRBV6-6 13 CASSLTSNYEQYF
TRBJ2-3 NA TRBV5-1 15 CASTLGGSSTDTQYF
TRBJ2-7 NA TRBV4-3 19 CASSQDLLGTSGGAYEQYF
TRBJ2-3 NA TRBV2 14 CASSPTRSTDTQYF
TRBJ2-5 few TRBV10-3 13 CAIRDYSSETQYF
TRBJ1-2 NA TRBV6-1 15 CASSATGGVGYGYTF
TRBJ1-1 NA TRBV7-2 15 CASSLLAVMNTEAFF
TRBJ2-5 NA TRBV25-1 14 CASSNRLVRETQYF
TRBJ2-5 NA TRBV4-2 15 CASSEVAGAGETQYF
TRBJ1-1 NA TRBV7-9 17 CASSLEGAQGASPEAFF
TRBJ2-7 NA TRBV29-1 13 CSAILAGGSEQYF
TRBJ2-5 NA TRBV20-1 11 CSADIQETQYF
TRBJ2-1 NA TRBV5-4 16 CASSIAGTPINNEQFF
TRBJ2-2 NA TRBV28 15 CASSPTGTGDGELFF
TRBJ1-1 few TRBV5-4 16 CASSIKGGSNWAEAFF
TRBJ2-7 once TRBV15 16 CATSGEILAGASEQYF
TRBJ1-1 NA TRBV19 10 CASREDTLLF
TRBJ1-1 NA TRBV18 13 CASSPNPNTEAFF
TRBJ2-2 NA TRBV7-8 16 CASSPRASRGTGELFF
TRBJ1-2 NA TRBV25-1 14 CASSASSGNYGYTF
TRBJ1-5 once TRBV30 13 CACRTSSNQPQHF
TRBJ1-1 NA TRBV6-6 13 CASSSLQGTEAFF
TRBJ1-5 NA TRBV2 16 CASRTGTGASNQPQHF
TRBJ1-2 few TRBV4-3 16 CASSQEASRGGYGYTF
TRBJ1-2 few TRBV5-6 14 CASSLGTENYGYTF
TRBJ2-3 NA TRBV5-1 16 CASSLGTGGWTDTQYF
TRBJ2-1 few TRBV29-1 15 CSVAPPGRADGEQFF
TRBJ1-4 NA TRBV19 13 CASSQGVNEKLFF
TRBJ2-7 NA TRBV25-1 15 CASSEPGLRSYEQYF
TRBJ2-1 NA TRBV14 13 CASSQARVNEQFF
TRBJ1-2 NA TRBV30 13 CAWSWGQGYGYTF
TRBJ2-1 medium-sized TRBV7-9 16 CASSPSGQGQEDEQFF
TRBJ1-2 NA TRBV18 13 CASSPGEGLSYTF
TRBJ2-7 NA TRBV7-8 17 CASSLRLAGDPSYEQYF
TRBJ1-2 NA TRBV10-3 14 CAIGSLTDLYGYTF
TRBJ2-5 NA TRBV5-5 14 CASSLAPLEETQYF
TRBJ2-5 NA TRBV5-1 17 CASSPSGGGPNRETQYF
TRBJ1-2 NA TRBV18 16 CASSPLMQGAYDGYTF
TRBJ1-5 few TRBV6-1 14 CASVLRELNQPQHF
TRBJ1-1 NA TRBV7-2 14 CASSLDRRGTEAFF
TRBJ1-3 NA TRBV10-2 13 CASGGKRGNTIYF
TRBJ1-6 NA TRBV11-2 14 CASSLGPRHSPLHF
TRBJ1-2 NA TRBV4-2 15 CASSQERGQIYGYTF
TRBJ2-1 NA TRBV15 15 CATSLAGAGLGEQFF